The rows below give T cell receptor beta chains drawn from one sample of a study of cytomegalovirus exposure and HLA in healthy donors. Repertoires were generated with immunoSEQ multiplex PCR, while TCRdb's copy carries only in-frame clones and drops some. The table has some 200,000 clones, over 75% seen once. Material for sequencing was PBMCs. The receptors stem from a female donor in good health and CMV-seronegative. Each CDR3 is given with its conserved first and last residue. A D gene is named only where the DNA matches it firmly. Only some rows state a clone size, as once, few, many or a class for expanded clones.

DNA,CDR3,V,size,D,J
TGTGCCAGCAGCGACTCTAATAACCTAGGTTTTCTCGGCTACGAGCAGTACTTC,CASSDSNNLGFLGYEQYF,TRBV2,NA,NA,TRBJ2-7
TGTGCCAGCAGCACCCGGGGGGCTAGCGGGAGGAGCCGAGATACGCAGTATTTT,CASSTRGASGRSRDTQYF,TRBV5-8,NA,TRBD2,TRBJ2-3
TGTGCCAGCAGCGTAGCTGGGGACAGGCCTAATTCACCCCTCCACTTT,CASSVAGDRPNSPLHF,TRBV9,NA,TRBD1,TRBJ1-6
TGTGCAAGTCGCTTCCCGGTGGGACAGGCCTACGAGCAGTACTTC,CASRFPVGQAYEQYF,TRBV12-2,NA,NA,TRBJ2-7
TGTGCCAGCAGCCAAGCGAGGGACAGCAGCTCCTACGAGCAGTACTTC,CASSQARDSSSYEQYF,TRBV14,NA,TRBD1,TRBJ2-7
TGTGCCAGCAGTGAAGGCGGGACTATTCGTGAGCAGTTCTTC,CASSEGGTIREQFF,TRBV6-1,NA,TRBD2,TRBJ2-1
TGTGCCAGCAGCCCAGGGCTTCCCACAGATACGCAGTATTTT,CASSPGLPTDTQYF,TRBV7-2,NA,NA,TRBJ2-3
TGTGCCAGCAGCTTTGGAGGGGATATCACCGGGGAGCTGTTTTTT,CASSFGGDITGELFF,TRBV7-9,NA,NA,TRBJ2-2
TGCAGCGTTGACGGGCAGGGTCCCTACGAGCAGTACTTC,CSVDGQGPYEQYF,TRBV29-1,NA,NA,TRBJ2-7
TGTGCCAGCCACTTAGCGGATCAAACAGATACGCAGTATTTT,CASHLADQTDTQYF,TRBV27,NA,NA,TRBJ2-3
TGCGCCAGCAGGATGACAGGGTCTCTCTACAATGAGCAGTTCTTC,CASRMTGSLYNEQFF,TRBV5-1,NA,TRBD1,TRBJ2-1
TGTGCCAGCAGCTTGGGGGGTGGCAGGACTAGCATATCCTACAATGAGCAGTTCTTC,CASSLGGGRTSISYNEQFF,TRBV5-8,NA,TRBD2,TRBJ2-1
TGTGCCAGCAATCGAGGACAGGGAAATCAGCCCCAGCATTTT,CASNRGQGNQPQHF,TRBV2,NA,TRBD1,TRBJ1-5
TGCGCCAGCAGCCAAATGGGCTACGGCTACACCTTC,CASSQMGYGYTF,TRBV4-3,once,NA,TRBJ1-2
TGTGCCAGCAGCGCTAGGACAGGCGGCTCCTACGAGCAGTACTTC,CASSARTGGSYEQYF,TRBV9,NA,TRBD1,TRBJ2-7
TGTGCCACCAGCTTTAGGACAGGGGCTAACAATGAGCAGTTCTTC,CATSFRTGANNEQFF,TRBV15,NA,TRBD1,TRBJ2-1
TGTGCCAGCAGTCTGGTAGAGGTGGATGGCTACACCTTC,CASSLVEVDGYTF,TRBV28,NA,NA,TRBJ1-2
TGTGCCAGCAGTCTCGCCCCCCCGGGCACTGAAGCTTTCTTT,CASSLAPPGTEAFF,TRBV14,NA,NA,TRBJ1-1
TGTGCCAGCATTGCCTCGCTGGGACAGACAAAAACCGATGAAGCTTTCTTT,CASIASLGQTKTDEAFF,TRBV28,NA,TRBD1,TRBJ1-1
TGTGCCAGCAGCTTAGACAGGGGGCTTGACACTGAAGCTTTCTTT,CASSLDRGLDTEAFF,TRBV28,NA,TRBD1,TRBJ1-1
TGCGCCAGCAGCTTGGGGGACACTGGAAACACCATATATTTT,CASSLGDTGNTIYF,TRBV5-1,NA,NA,TRBJ1-3
TGTGCCAGCTCACCACGTGCGGAAGAGACCCAGTACTTC,CASSPRAEETQYF,TRBV18,NA,NA,TRBJ2-5
TGTGCCAGCAGCTACCGGGAGACCCAGTACTTC,CASSYRETQYF,TRBV11-1,NA,NA,TRBJ2-5
TGTGCCAGCAGCTTATTAGACCCCGCAGGGGGTGGCTACACCTTC,CASSLLDPAGGGYTF,TRBV13,NA,TRBD1,TRBJ1-2
TGTGCCAGCAGCCAAGTGGGACAGGGGAAAAATTCACCCCTCCACTTT,CASSQVGQGKNSPLHF,TRBV4-2,NA,TRBD1,TRBJ1-6
TGTGCCAGTAGTATTGGCAAAGGGGGCCACTCCTACGAGCAGTACTTC,CASSIGKGGHSYEQYF,TRBV19,once,TRBD1,TRBJ2-7
TGTGCCAGCAGCCAAGACTCAGGGAGGGGCCGAATCTATGGCTACACCTTC,CASSQDSGRGRIYGYTF,TRBV14,NA,NA,TRBJ1-2
TGTGCCAGCAGTAAAACAGGGTACCCTAACTATGGCTACACCTTC,CASSKTGYPNYGYTF,TRBV28,NA,NA,TRBJ1-2
TGTGCCAGCAGCCAAGTGAACACCAGAAACACTGAAGCTTTCTTT,CASSQVNTRNTEAFF,TRBV14,NA,NA,TRBJ1-1
TGCGCCAGCAGCCCCAATGTCCGGGGGGGTACCACCGGGGAGCTGTTTTTT,CASSPNVRGGTTGELFF,TRBV4-3,NA,TRBD2,TRBJ2-2
TGTGCCAGCGGGCAGGGCCAAGAGACCCAGTACTTC,CASGQGQETQYF,TRBV6-5,NA,NA,TRBJ2-5
TGTGCCAGTAGTACGGAGGACAGTTGGAACGAGCAGTACTTC,CASSTEDSWNEQYF,TRBV19,NA,NA,TRBJ2-7
TGTGCCAGCAGCTCCAGCCCAGGCGCGGGAGGGCCGGGGGGAGATACGCAGTATTTT,CASSSSPGAGGPGGDTQYF,TRBV13,NA,TRBD2,TRBJ2-3
TGTGCCAGCTCACTAGACAGGCTTAATGAAAAACTGTTTTTT,CASSLDRLNEKLFF,TRBV18,NA,NA,TRBJ1-4
TGTGCCAGCAGTTACACTAGCGGGGGGGCAGAGACCCAGTACTTC,CASSYTSGGAETQYF,TRBV6-5,once,TRBD2,TRBJ2-5
TGTGCCAGCAGCCGTAGCGGGAGGCTAGCCGGGGAGCTGTTTTTT,CASSRSGRLAGELFF,TRBV28,once,TRBD2,TRBJ2-2
TGCGCCAGCAGCCAAGGAGTTATCTCCTACGAGCAGTACTTC,CASSQGVISYEQYF,TRBV4-3,NA,NA,TRBJ2-7
TGTGCCAGTAGTGCCGAAAGATCTACAGGATTCGGCACTGAAGCTTTCTTT,CASSAERSTGFGTEAFF,TRBV19,NA,NA,TRBJ1-1
TGTGCCAGTAGTGTACAGGGGAATGGCTACACCTTC,CASSVQGNGYTF,TRBV19,NA,TRBD1,TRBJ1-2
TGTGCCAGCAGTTTGCGTCCCGGGATCTCCTACGAGCAGTACTTC,CASSLRPGISYEQYF,TRBV28,NA,NA,TRBJ2-7
TGTGCCAGCAGCCCAACCCTACAACAGGCTGGCTACACCTTC,CASSPTLQQAGYTF,TRBV14,NA,NA,TRBJ1-2
TGTGCCAGCTCATCCGAGACAGGCCGCTATGGCTACACCTTC,CASSSETGRYGYTF,TRBV18,NA,NA,TRBJ1-2